This T cell receptor beta chain was captured in a study of Graves' ophthalmopathy and Graves' hyperthyroidism. CDR1 is SQVTM, CDR2 ANQGSEA, per germline. The CDR3 has 14 amino acids. Trimming pared 0 bases from V and 4 bases from J, leaving 12 bases between. This clonotype was picked up many times. TCR beta CDR3 amplification used RNA transcripts. HTBI-primed RT-PCR formed the first round, and a multiplex PCR formed the second. Each CDR3 protein is one row after TCRdb ran MiXCR on the multiplex PCR reads. Of about 400,000 distinct CDR3 sequences in the sample, 15% were seen once. This TCR was recovered from a woman under 30 with stable Graves' hyperthyroidism. Sequencing input: peripheral blood. V is TRBV29-1 and J is TRBJ1-2, with D maybe TRBD1 (6 bases). CDR3 in DNA: TGCAGCGTTGAAGATCAGGGGATAGCCTATGGCTACACCTTC. As protein: CSVEDQGIAYGYTF. The full variable domain, with the rest looked up from reference TRBV29-1 and TRBJ1-2, is SAVISQKPSRDICQRGTSLTIQCQVDSQVTMMFWYRQQPGQSLTLIATANQGSEATYESGFVIDKFPISRPNLTFSTLTVSNMSPEDSSIYLCSVEDQGIAYGYTFGSGTRLTVV.